A single sample is the source of the 16 T cell receptor beta chains below, sequenced in a study of metastatic and nonmetastatic thyroid tumors. No patient had received any treatment before thyroid surgery. TCRdb ran MiXCR on the PCR reads. The table includes about 20,000 clones, 24% detected once. The sample consisted of tumor tissue. These receptors were taken from a female donor with papillary thyroid cancer or a benign thyroid nodule (not recorded which). Some clones in this sample may be carry-over from other donors' samples.

Worth noting for this clone: Since a much larger clone is just one base distant, this may be a read error. The chain links TRBV6-2 or TRBV6-3 to TRBJ2-3, with D perhaps matching TRBD1 (5 bases). Germline assignment: CDR1 MNHEY and CDR2 SVGEGT. This CDR3 has 15 residues. This CDR3 is CASSHGAGYVGTKYF. In DNA, the CDR3 is TGTGCCAGCAGTCATGGGGCAGGGTACGTTGGTACGAAGTATTTC.

This clone was counted ten times or more. The chain joins TRBV6-1 to TRBJ2-7; TRBD2 matches at 7 bases. Germline V gives CDR1 MNHNS, CDR2 SASEGT. The CDR3 has 13 residues. V trimming: 8 bases; J trimming: 5 bases; junction bases outside the gene matches: 9. The DNA for the CDR3 is TGTGCCAGCCGAGAAGCGGGACTGGACGAGCAGTACTTC. Translation: CASREAGLDEQYF.

This clone was seen many times. Other DNA sequences in the same sample also yield this CDR3. The chain employs TRBV6-1 and TRBJ2-1; no clear D. This CDR3 comprises 13 residues. Germline assignment: CDR1 MNHNS and CDR2 SASEGT. V lost 1 base and J 12 bases, leaving 13 bases between the germline ends. CDR3 DNA sequence: TGTGCCAGCAGTGAAGGGGTCCTCGTCGGGCAGTTCTTC. This sequence encodes CASSEGVLVGQFF.

This clone showed up many times. This chain joins TRBV10-3 and TRBJ2-7, with 7 bases matching TRBD1. The CDR3 totals 15 residues. After removal of 6 bases from V and 3 bases from J, the junction contained 11 bases not matched to a gene. Germline values: CDR1 ENHRY, CDR2 SYGVKD. The CDR3: CAISLKPTGDYEQYF. The CDR3 nucleotides are TGTGCCATCAGCCTTAAACCTACAGGGGACTACGAGCAGTACTTC.

At least ten counts were recorded for this clone. V gene TRBV28 combines with J gene TRBJ2-3; 10 bases align to TRBD2. In germline, CDR1 is MDHEN, CDR2 SYDVKM. Germline trimming cut 3 bases from V and 8 bases from J; bases unmatched to any gene: 8. CDR3 length: 15 amino acids. The CDR3 sequence: CASSLSLAGEGTQYF. As DNA, the CDR3 is TGTGCCAGCAGTTTGTCCCTAGCGGGAGAGGGTACGCAGTATTTT.

This clone has a count of ten or more. The V call is TRBV6-1, the J call TRBJ2-4, with TRBD2 matching 7 bases. Per the germline V gene, CDR1 is MNHNS and CDR2 is SASEGT. CDR3 length: 14 amino acids. V gave up 3 bases and J gave up 8 bases; unmatched junction bases: 7. CDR3 loop: CASSDVWEGDIQYF. CDR3 sequence (DNA): TGTGCCAGCAGTGATGTTTGGGAGGGTGACATTCAGTACTTC.

This clone was observed at least ten times. The rearrangement joins TRBV13 to TRBJ2-3; 14 positions agree with TRBD2. CDR1 is PRHDT, CDR2 FYEKMQ, per germline (reference sequence). J gave up 5 bases and V 5 bases, and 12 bases lay outside the gene matches. This CDR3 spans 18 amino acids. The CDR3 loop is CASSPTRGTSGREDTQYF. DNA of the CDR3: TGTGCCAGCAGCCCAACCAGGGGGACTAGCGGGAGAGAAGATACGCAGTATTTT.

This clone counts as medium-sized (0.01 to 0.1%). The chain carries TRBV6-1 and TRBJ2-1; no definite D call. Per germline, CDR1 MNHNS and CDR2 SASEGT. The germline V and J ends were trimmed by 3 bases and 4 bases, with 7 bases remaining between them. This CDR3 contains 13 residues. The CDR3 sequence: CASSDRSYNEQFF. CDR3 DNA: TGTGCCAGCAGTGATCGGTCGTACAATGAGCAGTTCTTC.

The table lists this clone with many counts. This chain uses TRBV30 with TRBJ2-3; TRBD2 might be the D (5 bases). The germline V gene has CDR1 GTSNPN and CDR2 SVGIG (reference sequence). V lost 0 bases, J lost 6 bases, and 10 bases lay in between. The CDR3 spans 13 residues. The CDR3 bases are TGTGCCTGGAGTGTACGGCGAGGGGATACGCAGTATTTT. This translates into CAWSVRRGDTQYF.

The rearrangement uses TRBV20-1 and TRBJ2-7; 7 bases line up with TRBD2. The ends lost 8 bases at V and 7 bases at J; junction bases unmatched: 14. Germline lookup yields CDR1 DFQATT and CDR2 SNEGSKA (reference sequence). CDR3 length: 13 amino acids. Here the CDR3 DNA reads TGCAGTCCCCTTCTAGCGGTAGAGAGGGAGCAGTACTTC. It encodes CSPLLAVEREQYF.

CDR3 protein: CASSLEGWGYTF. CDR3 in DNA: TGTGCCAGCAGCTTAGAAGGATGGGGCTACACCTTC. The rearrangement links TRBV13 to TRBJ1-2; D remains ambiguous. CDR3 size: 12 residues. Germline-derived CDR1 and CDR2 are PRHDT and FYEKMQ (reference sequence). V lost 1 base to trimming and J lost 8 bases, with 8 bases between them.

This clone was picked up many times. Given a much more abundant clone one base away, this may be a read error. The chain recombines TRBV27 with TRBJ1-1, with a possible D match to TRBD1 (5 bases). The CDR3 length is 13 residues. Germline-derived CDR1 and CDR2 are MNHEY and SMNVEV (reference sequence). Trimming took off 3 bases at V and 7 bases at J, with 12 bases between the two ends. As DNA, the CDR3 is TGTGCCAGCAGTTTTCGCGGGGGACTTGAAGCTTTCTTT. Translating gives CASSFRGGLEAFF.

The rearrangement uses TRBV5-1 and TRBJ1-4; D gene ambiguous. Trimming left V 4 bases short and J 0 bases short, with 10 bases between. Germline lookup yields CDR1 SGHRS and CDR2 YFSETQ. This CDR3 comprises 15 residues. CDR3 nucleotide sequence: TGCGCCAGCAGCCCTATCCCTGCAACTAATGAAAAACTGTTTTTT. Its protein product is CASSPIPATNEKLFF.

This clone was found many times. The genes are TRBV5-1 and TRBJ1-1; D gene uncertain. The CDR3 totals 15 residues. CDR1 is SGHRS and CDR2 is YFSETQ in the germline V gene. The ends were cut back, 2 bases at V and 0 bases at J, with 11 bases in the middle. CDR3 nucleotide sequence: TGCGCCAGCAGCTTAGGACCGCCTATGAACACTGAAGCTTTCTTT. Translating it yields CASSLGPPMNTEAFF.

With regard to this clone: The junction and the germline gene differ at one end; a read error may be behind it. The chain joins TRBV20-1 to TRBJ1-2; tentatively, D is TRBD1 (6 bases). The germline V gene encodes CDR1 DFQATT and CDR2 SNEGSKA (reference sequence). CDR3 size: 12 residues. The CDR3 nucleotides are TGCAGTGAGGGGGGGGCGGACTATGGCCACACCTTC. It codes for CSEGGADYGHTF.

Sample share makes this clone medium-sized (0.01 to 0.1%). This chain links TRBV4-3 with TRBJ1-4; 10 bases are shared with TRBD1. Per germline, CDR1 LGHNA and CDR2 YSLEER. Losses at the gene ends were 2 bases for V and 8 bases for J; bases not matched to a gene: 5. The CDR3 covers 15 residues. The CDR3 loop is CASSQLDRGLEKLFF. Written as DNA, the CDR3 is TGCGCCAGCAGCCAACTTGACAGGGGGCTCGAAAAACTGTTTTTT.